The clone carrying this TCR beta chain came up once. With 60 Vbeta and 13 Jbeta primers, the PCR was carried out. The assay was immunoSEQ multiplex PCR, and TCRdb's table has in-frame clones only and misses some. Found here are roughly 100,000 clones, 70% to 75% of them singletons; the top ten hold approximately 1.3%. This sample is drawn from a study of cytomegalovirus exposure and HLA in healthy donors. Study as a whole: Drawn from HLA-typed donors, 65 million to 100 million unique TCRs were held in an early data release. Genotyping showed roughly 76% of 350 to 400 donors falling in the Caucasian-associated ancestry cluster.

Those who donated were healthy bone marrow donors. J lost 0 bases, V lost 4 bases, and 13 bases had no gene match. Germline-derived CDR1 and CDR2 are SGHTS and YDEGEE. The CDR3 totals 19 residues. This sequence originates from a middle-aged man in good health and CMV-seronegative. Sequences were obtained from PBMCs. The J gene is TRBJ2-3, the V gene TRBV5-8; 11 nucleotides match TRBD2. CDR3 nucleotide sequence: TGTGCCAGCAGCCCCGGGTCCCTAGCGGGGGGAACTAGCACAGATACGCAGTATTTT. Its protein is CASSPGSLAGGTSTDTQYF.